The entry below gives a single T cell receptor beta chain sequence along with its context. Its specificity is unknown. The sequenced template was cDNA made from the entire isolated RNA. Profiled with immunoSEQ multiplex PCR; TCRdb holds only in-frame clones, not every one. The data hold 600,000 to 750,000 clones, with around 12% observed a single time. The entry originates in a study of beta chain features in type 1 diabetes. On the study more broadly: Patients shared similar age, gender and cell yields with healthy donors. Study outcomes and limitations: Moderately but significantly shorter TCRB CDR3s were found in Type 1 diabetes patients in all four CD4+ subsets.

Germline CDR1 and CDR2: SGHDN and FVKESK. The V gene end was trimmed by 8 bases and the J gene end by 8 bases; junction bases not matched to a gene: 3. The CDR3 covers 12 residues. What was sequenced was naive CD4+ T cells from blood. The rearrangement joins TRBV14 to TRBJ2-1, with 10 bases lining up with TRBD1. This clonotype was obtained from a man under 40 with type 1 diabetes. For the CDR3, the DNA is TGTGCCAGCGGACAGGGGGGGTATGAGCAGTTCTTC. Translating gives CASGQGGYEQFF.